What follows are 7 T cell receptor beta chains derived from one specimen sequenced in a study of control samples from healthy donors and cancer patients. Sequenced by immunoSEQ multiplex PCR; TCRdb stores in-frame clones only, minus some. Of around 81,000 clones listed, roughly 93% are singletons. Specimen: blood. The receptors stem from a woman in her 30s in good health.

The DNA of the CDR3 is TGTGCCAGCAGCTTGCTGTCGGGTTCCTCTGAAGCTTTCTTT. Translation: CASSLLSGSSEAFF. The rearrangement joins TRBV5-6 to TRBJ1-1; unclear D gene. Germline-derived CDR1 and CDR2 are SGHDT and YYEEEE. The ends were cut back, 1 base at V and 6 bases at J, with 13 bases in the middle. There are 14 residues in the CDR3.

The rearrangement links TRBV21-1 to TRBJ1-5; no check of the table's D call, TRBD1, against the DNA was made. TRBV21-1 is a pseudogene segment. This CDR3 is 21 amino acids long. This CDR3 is CASSKWGSNGQGPNSNQPQHF. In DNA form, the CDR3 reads TGTGCCAGCAGCAAATGGGGGTCTAACGGACAGGGACCTAATAGCAATCAGCCCCAGCATTTT.

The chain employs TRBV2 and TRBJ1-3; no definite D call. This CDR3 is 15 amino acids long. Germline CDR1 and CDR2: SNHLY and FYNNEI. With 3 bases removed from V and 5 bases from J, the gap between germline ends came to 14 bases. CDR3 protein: CASSELAVYRNTIYF. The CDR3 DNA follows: TGTGCCAGCAGTGAGCTGGCCGTCTATAGAAACACCATATATTTT.

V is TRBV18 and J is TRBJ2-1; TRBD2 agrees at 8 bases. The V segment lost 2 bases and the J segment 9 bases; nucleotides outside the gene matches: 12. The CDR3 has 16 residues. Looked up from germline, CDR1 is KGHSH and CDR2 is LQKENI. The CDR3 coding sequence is TGTGCCAGCTCACCAACTATGAGCGGGGGAAGGGGTGAGCAGTTCTTC. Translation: CASSPTMSGGRGEQFF.

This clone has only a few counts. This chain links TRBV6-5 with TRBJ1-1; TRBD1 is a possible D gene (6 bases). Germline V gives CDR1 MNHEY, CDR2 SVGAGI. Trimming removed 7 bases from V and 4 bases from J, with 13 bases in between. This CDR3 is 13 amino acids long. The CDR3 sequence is CASNLGASTEAFF. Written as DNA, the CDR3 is TGTGCCAGCAACCTGGGGGCGTCCACTGAAGCTTTCTTT.

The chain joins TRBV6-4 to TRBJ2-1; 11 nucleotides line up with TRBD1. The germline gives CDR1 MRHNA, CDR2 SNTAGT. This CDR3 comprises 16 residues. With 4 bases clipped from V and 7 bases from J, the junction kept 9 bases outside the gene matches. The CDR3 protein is CASSGQSGQGANEQFF. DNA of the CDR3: TGTGCCAGCAGTGGCCAATCAGGACAGGGGGCAAATGAGCAGTTCTTC.

The CDR3 DNA sequence: TGTGCCAGCAGCAAAAGGTCTATCCAAGAGACCCAGTACTTC. Translation gives CASSKRSIQETQYF. The chain uses TRBV7-9 and TRBJ2-5; unclear D gene. Trimming stripped 5 bases from V and 1 base from J, with 11 bases between. Germline values: CDR1 SEHNR, CDR2 FQNEAQ (reference sequence). The CDR3 consists of 14 residues. The variable domain in full, completed from reference TRBV7-9 and TRBJ2-5, reads DTGVSQNPRHKITKRGQNVTFRCDPISEHNRLYWYRQTLGQGPEFLTYFQNEAQLEKSRLLSDRFSAERPKGSFSTLEIQRTEQGDSAMYLCASSKRSIQETQYFGPGTRLLVL.